The source of this TCR beta chain is a study of blood T cells in healthy people across ages. In this sample, this clonotype turned up a few times. The CDR3 sequence is 11 residues long. Trimming pared 3 bases from V and 5 bases from J, leaving 8 bases between. The germline V gene has CDR1 DFQATT and CDR2 SNEGSKA (reference sequence). Through a sample-barcoded 5' primer and a J-beta primer mix, a second PCR was run for roughly 6 to 12 cycles. TCRdb fed the 5' RACE reads into MiXCR, producing one record per CDR3 protein. The table lists over 1,500,000 distinct CDR3 sequences, about 49% of them singletons.

J is TRBJ2-7 and V is TRBV20-1, with unresolved D. The sequence was collected from a woman in her thirties or forties in good health. Sequencing used blood. For the CDR3, the DNA is TGCAGTGCTAGCCCCCGAAACGAGCAGTACTTC. Translated, it gives CSASPRNEQYF.